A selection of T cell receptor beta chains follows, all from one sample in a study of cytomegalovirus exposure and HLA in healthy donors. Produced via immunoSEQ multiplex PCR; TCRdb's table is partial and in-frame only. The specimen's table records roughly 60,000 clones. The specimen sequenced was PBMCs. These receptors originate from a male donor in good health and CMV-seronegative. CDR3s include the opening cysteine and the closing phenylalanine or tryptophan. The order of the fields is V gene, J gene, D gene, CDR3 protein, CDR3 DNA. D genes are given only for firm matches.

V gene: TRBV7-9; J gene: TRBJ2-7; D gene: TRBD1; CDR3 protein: CASSLMGQQYEQYF; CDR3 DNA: TGTGCCAGCAGCTTAATGGGACAGCAATACGAGCAGTACTTC
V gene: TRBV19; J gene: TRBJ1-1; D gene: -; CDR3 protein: CASSAPEGRNTEAFF; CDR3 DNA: TGTGCCAGTAGTGCCCCGGAGGGAAGGAACACTGAAGCTTTCTTT
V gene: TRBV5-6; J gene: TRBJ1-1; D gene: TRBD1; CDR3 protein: CASSLWGTGGKEAEAFF; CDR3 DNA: TGTGCCAGCAGCTTGTGGGGGACAGGGGGGAAAGAGGCTGAAGCTTTCTTT
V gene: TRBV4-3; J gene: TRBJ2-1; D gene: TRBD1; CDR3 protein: CASSLRDRGHNEQFF; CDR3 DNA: TGCGCCAGCAGCCTCCGGGACAGGGGGCACAATGAGCAGTTCTTC
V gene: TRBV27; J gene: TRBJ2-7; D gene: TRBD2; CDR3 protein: CASSLSGLGPPLKRDSYEQYF; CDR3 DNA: TGTGCCAGCAGTTTATCCGGATTGGGGCCGCCGCTAAAGCGGGACTCCTACGAGCAGTACTTC
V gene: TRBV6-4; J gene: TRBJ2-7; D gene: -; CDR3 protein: CASSGQSYEQYF; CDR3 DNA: TGTGCCAGCAGTGGACAGTCCTACGAGCAGTACTTC
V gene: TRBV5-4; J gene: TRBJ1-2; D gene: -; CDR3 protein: CASSYDRNAPGYTF; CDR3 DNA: TGTGCCAGCAGCTATGACAGGAATGCCCCTGGCTACACCTTC
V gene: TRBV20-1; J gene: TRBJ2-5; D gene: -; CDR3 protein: CSGGGQENQYF; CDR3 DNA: TGCAGTGGAGGCGGCCAAGAGAACCAGTACTTC
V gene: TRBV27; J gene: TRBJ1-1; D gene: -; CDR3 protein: CASSLYGPNTEAFF; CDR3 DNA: TGTGCCAGCAGTTTATATGGGCCGAACACTGAAGCTTTCTTT
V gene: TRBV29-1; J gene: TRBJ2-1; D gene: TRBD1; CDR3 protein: CSFGTGDSDNEQFF; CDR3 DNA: TGCAGCTTCGGGACAGGGGACTCCGACAATGAGCAGTTCTTC
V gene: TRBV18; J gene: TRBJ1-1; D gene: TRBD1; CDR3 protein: CASSPRQGWENTEAFF; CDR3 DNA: TGTGCCAGCTCACCCCGACAGGGTTGGGAGAACACTGAAGCTTTCTTT
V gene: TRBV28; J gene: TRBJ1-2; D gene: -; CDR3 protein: CASSPHGGYTF; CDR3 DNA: TGTGCCAGCAGTCCCCACGGGGGCTACACCTTC
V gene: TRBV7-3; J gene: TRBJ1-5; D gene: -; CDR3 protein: CASSSGQIPQPQHF; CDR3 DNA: TGTGCCAGCAGCTCTGGACAGATTCCTCAGCCCCAGCATTTT